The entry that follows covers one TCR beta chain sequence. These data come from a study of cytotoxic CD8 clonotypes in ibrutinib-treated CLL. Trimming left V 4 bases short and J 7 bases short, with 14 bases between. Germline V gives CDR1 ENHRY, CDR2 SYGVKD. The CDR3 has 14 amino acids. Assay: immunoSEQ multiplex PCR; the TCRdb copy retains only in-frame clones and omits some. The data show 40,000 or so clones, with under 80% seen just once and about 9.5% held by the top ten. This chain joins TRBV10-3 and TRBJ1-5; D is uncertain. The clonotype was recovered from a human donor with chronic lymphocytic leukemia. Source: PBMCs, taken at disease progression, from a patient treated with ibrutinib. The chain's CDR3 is CAISARGGEQPQHF. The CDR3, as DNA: TGTGCCATCAGTGCCCGCGGTGGGGAACAGCCCCAGCATTTT.